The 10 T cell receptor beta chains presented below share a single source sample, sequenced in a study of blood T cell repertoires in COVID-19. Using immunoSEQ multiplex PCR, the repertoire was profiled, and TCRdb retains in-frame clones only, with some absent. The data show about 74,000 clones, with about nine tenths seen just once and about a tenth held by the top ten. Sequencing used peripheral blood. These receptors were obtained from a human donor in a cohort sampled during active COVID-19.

The CDR3 DNA reads TGTGCCAGCAGCTTAGTTTTAGAGAACACTGAAGCTTTCTTT. Translation gives CASSLVLENTEAFF. V gene TRBV7-9 combines with J gene TRBJ1-1; D call uncertain. There are 14 residues in the CDR3. From germline, CDR1 is SEHNR and CDR2 FQNEAQ (reference sequence). Between the trimmed V and J ends, which lost 1 base and 1 base, there was a span of 7 bases.

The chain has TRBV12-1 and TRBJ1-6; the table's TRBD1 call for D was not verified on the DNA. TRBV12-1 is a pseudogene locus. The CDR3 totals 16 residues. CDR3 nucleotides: TGTGCCAGCAGCTTTGTTCGGACAGGGGACAATTCACCCCTCCACTTT. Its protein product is CASSFVRTGDNSPLHF.

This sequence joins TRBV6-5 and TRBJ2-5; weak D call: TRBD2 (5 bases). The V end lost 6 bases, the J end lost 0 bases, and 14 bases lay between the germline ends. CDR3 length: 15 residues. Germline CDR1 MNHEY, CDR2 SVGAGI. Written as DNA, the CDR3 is TGTGCCAGCAGAGGGTTGGGCGGGTACCAAGAGACCCAGTACTTC. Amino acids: CASRGLGGYQETQYF.

The CDR3 sequence is CASSPQGRGTQYF. DNA of the CDR3: TGTGCCAGCAGCCCTCAGGGACGGGGGACGCAGTATTTT. The V and J genes are TRBV9 and TRBJ2-3, with a possible D match to TRBD2 (6 bases). Germline CDR1 is SGDLS and CDR2 is YYNGEE. Between the trimmed V and J ends, which lost 4 bases and 9 bases, there was a span of 15 bases. The length of the CDR3 is 13 residues.

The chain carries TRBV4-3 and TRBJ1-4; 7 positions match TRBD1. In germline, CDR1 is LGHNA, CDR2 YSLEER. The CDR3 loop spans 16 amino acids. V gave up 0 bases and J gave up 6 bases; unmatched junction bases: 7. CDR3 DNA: TGCGCCAGCAGCCAAGACGGTGTCAGGGGGGATGAAAAACTGTTTTTT. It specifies CASSQDGVRGDEKLFF.

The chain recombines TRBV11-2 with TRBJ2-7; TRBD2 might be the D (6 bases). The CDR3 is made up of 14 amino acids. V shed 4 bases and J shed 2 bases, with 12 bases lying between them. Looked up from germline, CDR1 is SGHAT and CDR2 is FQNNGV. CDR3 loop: CASSYGRGTYEQYF. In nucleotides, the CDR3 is TGTGCCAGCAGCTACGGCCGGGGGACCTACGAGCAGTACTTC.

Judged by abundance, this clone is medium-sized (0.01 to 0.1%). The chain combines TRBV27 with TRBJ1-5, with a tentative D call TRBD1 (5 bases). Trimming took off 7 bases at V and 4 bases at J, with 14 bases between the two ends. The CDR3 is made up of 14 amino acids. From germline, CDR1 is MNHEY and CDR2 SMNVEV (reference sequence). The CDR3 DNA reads TGTGCCAGCACCCCGAAGGGGTTTAATCAGCCCCAGCATTTT. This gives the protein CASTPKGFNQPQHF.

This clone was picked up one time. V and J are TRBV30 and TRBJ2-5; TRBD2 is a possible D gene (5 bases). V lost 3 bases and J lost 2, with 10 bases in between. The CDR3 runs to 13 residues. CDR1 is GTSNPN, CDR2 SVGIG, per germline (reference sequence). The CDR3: CAWSPSGQETQYF. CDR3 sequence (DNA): TGTGCCTGGAGCCCCAGCGGACAAGAGACCCAGTACTTC.

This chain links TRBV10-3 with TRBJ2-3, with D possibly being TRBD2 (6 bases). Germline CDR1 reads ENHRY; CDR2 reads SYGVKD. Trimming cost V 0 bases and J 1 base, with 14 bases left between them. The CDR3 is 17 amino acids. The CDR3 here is CAISESGSGLRTDTQYF. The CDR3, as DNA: TGTGCCATCAGTGAGTCGGGGAGCGGACTACGCACAGATACGCAGTATTTT.

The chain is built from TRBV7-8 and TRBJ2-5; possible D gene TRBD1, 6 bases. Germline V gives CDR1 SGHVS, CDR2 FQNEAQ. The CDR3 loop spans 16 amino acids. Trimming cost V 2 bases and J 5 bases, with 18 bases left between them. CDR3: CASSLPRTQGWETQYF. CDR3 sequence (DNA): TGTGCCAGCAGCTTACCCAGGACCCAGGGGTGGGAGACCCAGTACTTC.